In its sample, the clone carrying this T cell receptor beta chain was seen a few times. The record originates from a study of blood T cell repertoires in COVID-19. In the study overall: The study drew acute and convalescent COVID-19 samples from the United States, Italy and Spain. The cDNA or gDNA used as material had been derived from T cells, B-cell-depleted T cells, or PBMCs.

This CDR3 spans 12 amino acids. Germline V CDR1 and CDR2: SGHAT, FQNNGV. Trimming removed 4 bases at V and 8 bases at J, with 11 bases between. As originally analysed: Estimated nucleated cell counts came from reference gene primer amplification. TCRdb's copy holds only in-frame clones and misses some; the assay was immunoSEQ multiplex PCR. That table gives V, J and clone size, and the DNA gave D and trimming. Among fewer than 95,000 clones listed, 70% to 90% were seen once. The sequence was obtained from a man in his sixties with acute or convalescent COVID-19. The rearrangement uses TRBV11-2 and TRBJ1-1; tentative D call: TRBD1 (6 bases). Sequencing was done on a sample of peripheral blood. The CDR3 coding sequence is TGTGCCAGCAGCTCGACCGGGACAGAAGCTTTCTTT. Its translation is CASSSTGTEAFF.